The 21 T cell receptor beta chains listed next were all sequenced from one sample in a study of cytotoxic CD8 clonotypes in ibrutinib-treated CLL. Repertoires were generated with immunoSEQ multiplex PCR, while TCRdb's copy carries only in-frame clones and drops some. The repertoire holds some 350,000 clones, with roughly 70% as singletons. This specimen consisted of PBMCs, obtained after 36 months of ibrutinib treatment. Receptor source: a human donor with chronic lymphocytic leukemia.

This clone was seen a handful of times. The V call is TRBV5-1, the J call TRBJ2-1, with 12 bases identical to TRBD2. CDR1 and CDR2 from the germline V gene are SGHRS and YFSETQ. V lost 7 bases to trimming and J lost 13 bases; unmatched junction nucleotides: 12. The length of the CDR3 is 14 residues. The CDR3, as DNA: TGCGCCAGCGGGGCCGGGACTAGCGGGTTCGACCAGTTCTTC. Translation: CASGAGTSGFDQFF.

This chain connects TRBV5-6 to TRBJ1-3; D uncertain. V was trimmed by 4 bases and J by 0 bases, leaving 11 bases between them. The CDR3 sequence is 15 residues long. Germline V lookup: CDR1 SGHDT, CDR2 YYEEEE. CDR3 DNA sequence: TGTGCCAGCAGCCCCGGTTGGGGCTCTGGAAACACCATATATTTT. This gives the protein CASSPGWGSGNTIYF.

The chain employs TRBV19 and TRBJ2-1; 10 bases align to TRBD1. CDR3 size: 16 residues. V was pared by 5 bases and J by 8 bases, with 12 bases of the junction left unmatched. Germline V gene sequence: CDR1 LNHDA, CDR2 SQIVND (reference sequence). The chain's CDR3 is CASSRRTGQGRDEQFF. The DNA of the CDR3 is TGTGCCAGTAGTCGTCGAACGGGACAGGGGAGGGATGAGCAGTTCTTC.

V usage is TRBV2 and J usage is TRBJ2-3, with 7 positions matching TRBD2. V gave up 2 bases and J gave up 8 bases; unmatched junction bases: 10. This CDR3 is 15 amino acids long. Germline V gene lookup returns CDR1 SNHLY and CDR2 FYNNEI. This CDR3 reads CASSERPSGVLTQYF. DNA of the CDR3: TGTGCCAGCAGTGAACGTCCGAGCGGGGTACTTACGCAGTATTTT.

There are a few counts of this clone. V gene TRBV6-1 combines with J gene TRBJ1-2; a possible D gene is TRBD1 (5 bases). V lost 0 bases, J lost 2 bases, and 10 bases lay in between. CDR3 size: 15 residues. CDR1 is MNHNS and CDR2 is SASEGT in the germline V gene. The CDR3 DNA reads as TGTGCCAGCAGTGAAGCAGGTCCAGGGAACTATGGCTACACCTTC. Protein: CASSEAGPGNYGYTF.

This clone occurred a few times. V is TRBV27 and J is TRBJ1-5; 10 positions match TRBD1. From germline, CDR1 is MNHEY and CDR2 SMNVEV (reference sequence). The ends lost 8 bases at V and 5 bases at J; junction bases unmatched: 9. CDR3 length equals 15 residues. CDR3 DNA sequence: TGTGCCAGCCCGACCCCCGGGACAGGGGATCAGCCCCAGCATTTT. Protein sequence: CASPTPGTGDQPQHF.

This sequence joins TRBV29-1 and TRBJ1-5; D not certain. The V end lost 0 bases, the J end lost 0 bases, and 18 bases lay between the germline ends. The CDR3 covers 18 residues. From germline, CDR1 is SQVTM and CDR2 ANQGSEA. This CDR3 is CSVEDRHYSPYSNQPQHF. Written as DNA, the CDR3 is TGCAGCGTTGAAGATAGACATTACTCTCCGTATAGCAATCAGCCCCAGCATTTT.

The J gene is TRBJ2-5, the V gene TRBV5-5; TRBD2 matches at 7 bases. With the DNA end fitting TRBJ2-7 better, the J assignment may be wrong. Germline CDR1 SGHKS, CDR2 YYEKEE (reference sequence). The CDR3 consists of 17 residues. The chain's CDR3 is CASSFLSTLAGAGEQYF. The CDR3 DNA is TGTGCCAGCAGCTTCCTTAGCACTCTGGCGGGAGCGGGCGAGCAGTACTTC.

This clone was observed a handful of times. In nucleotides, the CDR3 is TGTGCCAGCAGCTTAGGGAGAGGATTTAACTATGGCTACACCTTC. Translated, it gives CASSLGRGFNYGYTF. The V gene is TRBV7-2, the J gene TRBJ1-2; D call uncertain. The CDR3 contains 15 residues. The germline CDR1 and CDR2 sequences are SGHTA and FQGNSA. V lost 1 base, J lost 1 base, and 10 bases lay in between.

V usage is TRBV27 and J usage is TRBJ1-1, with TRBD1 as a possible D gene (6 bases). Germline assignment: CDR1 MNHEY and CDR2 SMNVEV (reference sequence). This CDR3 contains 16 residues. The V gene lost 5 bases and the J gene lost 1 base, with 17 bases spanning the gap. This chain's CDR3 is CASSPPPTGRNTEAFF. The DNA for the CDR3 is TGTGCCAGCAGTCCCCCCCCCACAGGGCGGAACACTGAAGCTTTCTTT.

This clone turned up a few times. The rearrangement uses TRBV5-6 and TRBJ1-2, with 7 bases lining up with TRBD1. Losses at the gene ends were 5 bases for V and 8 bases for J; bases not matched to a gene: 6. Per the germline V gene, CDR1 is SGHDT and CDR2 is YYEEEE. The CDR3 is 12 residues long. The DNA of the CDR3 is TGTGCCAGCAGGGCAGGGGGTCTAGGCTACACCTTC. Encoded protein: CASRAGGLGYTF.

This clone was counted a few times. The chain employs TRBV7-9 and TRBJ1-2; tentatively, D is TRBD1 (6 bases). The CDR3 is 13 amino acids. Trimming pared 2 bases from V and 4 bases from J, leaving 8 bases between. In germline, CDR1 is SEHNR, CDR2 FQNEAQ (reference sequence). The CDR3 reads CASSLSGAYGYTF. CDR3 DNA sequence: TGTGCCAGCAGCTTATCAGGGGCCTATGGCTACACCTTC.

The J gene is TRBJ1-2, the V gene TRBV19; TRBD1 is a possible D gene (6 bases). This CDR3 region has 14 residues. V shed 4 bases and J shed 6 bases, with 15 bases lying between them. The V gene's germline CDR1 is LNHDA and CDR2 SQIVND (reference sequence). The CDR3 is CASSTTGGANGYTF. DNA for the CDR3: TGTGCCAGTAGTACCACGGGGGGGGCGAATGGCTACACCTTC.

The J gene is TRBJ1-5, the V gene TRBV5-6, with unresolved D. This CDR3 has 14 residues. The V gene lost 1 base and the J gene lost 4 bases, with 9 bases spanning the gap. Germline CDR1 is SGHDT and CDR2 is YYEEEE. For the CDR3, the DNA is TGTGCCAGCAGCTTGACGGCGGCGAATCAGCCCCAGCATTTT. As protein: CASSLTAANQPQHF.

Only a few counts were recorded for this clone. The gene calls are TRBV4-1 and TRBJ1-2; tentative D call: TRBD1 (6 bases). This CDR3 is built from 18 residues. In germline, CDR1 is MGHRA, CDR2 YSYEKL. V shed 1 base and J shed 2 bases, with 20 bases lying between them. CDR3 sequence: CASSQGGLLATGNYGYTF. CDR3 nucleotide sequence: TGCGCCAGCAGCCAAGGCGGCCTACTGGCAACAGGGAACTATGGCTACACCTTC.

The chain employs TRBV5-6 and TRBJ1-4; weak D call: TRBD1 (6 bases). The CDR3 consists of 14 residues. Germline V gene sequence: CDR1 SGHDT, CDR2 YYEEEE. Between the trimmed V and J ends, which lost 1 base and 8 bases, there was a span of 12 bases. CDR3: CASSLPGGGEKLFF. The DNA for the CDR3 is TGTGCCAGCAGCTTGCCCGGGGGCGGCGAAAAACTGTTTTTT. Supplemented by reference TRBV5-6 and TRBJ1-4, the full variable domain reads DAGVTQSPTHLIKTRGQQVTLRCSPKSGHDTVSWYQQALGQGPQFIFQYYEEEERQRGNFPDRFSGHQFPNYSSELNVNALLLGDSALYLCASSLPGGGEKLFFGSGTQLSVL.

This sequence joins TRBV5-6 and TRBJ2-7, with a possible D match to TRBD2 (6 bases). CDR3 length equals 15 residues. Germline lookup yields CDR1 SGHDT and CDR2 YYEEEE. V lost 4 bases, J lost 4 bases, and 18 bases lay in between. As DNA, the CDR3 is TGTGCCAGCAGCCCCGGGTTTAGCGGCGGGTACGAGCAGTACTTC. Translated: CASSPGFSGGYEQYF.

The chain links TRBV4-1 to TRBJ1-5; D is possibly TRBD1 (5 bases). CDR1 MGHRA and CDR2 YSYEKL come from the germline V gene. The CDR3 is made up of 15 amino acids. V lost 0 bases and J 9 bases, leaving 15 bases between the germline ends. The CDR3 here is CASSQDRGFSWPQHF. The CDR3 nucleotides read TGCGCCAGCAGCCAAGATAGGGGTTTTTCATGGCCCCAGCATTTT.

This chain joins TRBV11-3 and TRBJ2-5; either TRBD1 or TRBD2 may fit D (5 bases each). The CDR3 runs to 16 residues. V was trimmed by 3 bases and J by 9 bases, leaving 23 bases between them. Germline V gives CDR1 SGHNT, CDR2 YENEEA. The CDR3 loop is CASSFRDPEVLEAQYF. The CDR3 nucleotides read TGTGCCAGCAGCTTTCGGGACCCAGAGGTCTTGGAGGCCCAGTACTTC.

The V and J genes are TRBV19 and TRBJ2-3; 8 positions match TRBD2. The CDR3 runs to 15 residues. Germline CDR1 and CDR2: LNHDA and SQIVND (reference sequence). V shed 6 bases, J shed 4 bases, and the junction held 9 bases outside the gene matches. Written as DNA, the CDR3 is TGTGCCAGTAGCCACGGGGGGGGATGGGCAGATACGCAGTATTTT. The encoded protein is CASSHGGGWADTQYF.

This chain uses TRBV7-2 with TRBJ2-3, with D unclear. This CDR3 comprises 14 residues. Germline CDR1 is SGHTA and CDR2 is FQGNSA. V shed 3 bases and J shed 0 bases, with 7 bases lying between them. This CDR3 reads CASSLWQSTDTQYF. The CDR3 DNA is TGTGCCAGCAGCTTGTGGCAGAGCACAGATACGCAGTATTTT.